The clone carrying this TCR beta chain was seen ten or more times. Its antigen is still unknown. RNA served as the template for amplifying TCR beta CDR3 regions. HTBI primers were used in a first-round RT-PCR, which preceded a second-round multiplex PCR. TCRdb analysed the multiplex PCR reads with MiXCR anew, one entry per CDR3 protein. There are under 250,000 distinct CDR3 sequences in the sample; approximately 28% occur only once, and 9.1% lies in the top ten. This sample was taken from a study of Graves' ophthalmopathy and Graves' hyperthyroidism. The V end lost 2 bases, the J end lost 5 bases, and 9 bases lay between the germline ends. The CDR3 spans 14 residues. The germline gives CDR1 SGHAT, CDR2 FQNNGV. Overall study findings and caveats: Its predictions of ophthalmopathy progression gave the model roughly 71% sensitivity and 72% to 85% specificity. In blood, most expanded thyroid clonotypes above 0.001 frequency were also detected.

This receptor was taken from a middle-aged man with Graves' ophthalmopathy. The V and J genes are TRBV11-2 and TRBJ2-2, with no clear D. Material for sequencing was peripheral blood. As DNA, the CDR3 is TGTGCCAGCAGCTTATCGGTATGGACCGGGGAGCTGTTTTTT. This gives the protein CASSLSVWTGELFF.